The clone carrying this TCR beta chain has more than one count but fewer than ten. Amplification of TCR beta CDR3 regions was performed using RNA transcripts as template. Researchers ran a first-round RT-PCR on the TCR CDR3 using the HTBI primer set. TCRdb re-called the multiplex PCR reads with MiXCR, one entry per CDR3 protein. The sample includes 300,000 or so distinct CDR3 sequences, over 15% of them seen just once. This entry belongs to a study of T cells in Graves' hyperthyroidism and ophthalmopathy. The V segment lost 0 bases and the J segment 0 bases; nucleotides outside the gene matches: 8. The CDR3 consists of 18 residues. Germline-derived CDR1 and CDR2 are DFQATT and SNEGSKA (reference sequence).

This clonotype was sampled from a woman aged 55-75 years with Graves' ophthalmopathy. The sequencing sample was made of blood. This chain joins TRBV20-1 and TRBJ2-6; 7 bases line up with TRBD1. In nucleotides, the CDR3 is TGCAGTGCTAGAGATCGGAGACAGGGACCCTCTGGGGCCAACGTCCTGACTTTC. Protein: CSARDRRQGPSGANVLTF.